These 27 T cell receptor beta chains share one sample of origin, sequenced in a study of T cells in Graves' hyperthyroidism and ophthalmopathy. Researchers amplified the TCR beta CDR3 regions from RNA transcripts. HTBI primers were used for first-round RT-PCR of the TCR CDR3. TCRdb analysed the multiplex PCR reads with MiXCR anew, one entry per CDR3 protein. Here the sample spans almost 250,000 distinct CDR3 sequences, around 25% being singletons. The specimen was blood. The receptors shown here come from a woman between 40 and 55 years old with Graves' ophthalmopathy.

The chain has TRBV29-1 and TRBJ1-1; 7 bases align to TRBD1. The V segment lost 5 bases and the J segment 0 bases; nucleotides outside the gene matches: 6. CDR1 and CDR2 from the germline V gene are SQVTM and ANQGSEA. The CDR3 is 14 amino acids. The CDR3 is CSVSQGLMNTEAFF. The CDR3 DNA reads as TGCAGCGTTTCACAGGGGTTAATGAACACTGAAGCTTTCTTT.

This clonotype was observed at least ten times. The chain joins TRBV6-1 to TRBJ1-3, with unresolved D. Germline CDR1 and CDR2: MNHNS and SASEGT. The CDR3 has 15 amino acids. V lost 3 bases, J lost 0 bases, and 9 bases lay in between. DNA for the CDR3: TGTGCCAGCAGTGAGGGTCACTACTCTGGAAACACCATATATTTT. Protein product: CASSEGHYSGNTIYF.

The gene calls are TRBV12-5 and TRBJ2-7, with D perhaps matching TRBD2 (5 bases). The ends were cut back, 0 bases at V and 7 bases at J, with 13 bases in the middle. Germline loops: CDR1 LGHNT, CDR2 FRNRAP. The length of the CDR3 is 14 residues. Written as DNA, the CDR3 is TGTGCTAGTGGTTTGGTACCGGGGTTGAGGGAGCAGTACTTC. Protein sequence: CASGLVPGLREQYF.

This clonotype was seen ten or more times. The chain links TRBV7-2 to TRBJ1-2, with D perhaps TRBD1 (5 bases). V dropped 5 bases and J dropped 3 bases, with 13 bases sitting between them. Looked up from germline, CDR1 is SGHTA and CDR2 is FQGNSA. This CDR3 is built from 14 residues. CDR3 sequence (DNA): TGTGCCAGCAGCCGCCAGGGAATTGACTATGGCTACACCTTC. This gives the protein CASSRQGIDYGYTF.

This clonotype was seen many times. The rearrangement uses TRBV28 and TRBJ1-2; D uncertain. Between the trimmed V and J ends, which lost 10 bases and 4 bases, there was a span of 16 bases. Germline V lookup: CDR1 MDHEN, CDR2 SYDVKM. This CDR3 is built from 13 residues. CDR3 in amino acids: CAIPRVSGYGYTF. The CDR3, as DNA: TGTGCCATCCCGAGAGTCTCGGGCTATGGCTACACCTTC.

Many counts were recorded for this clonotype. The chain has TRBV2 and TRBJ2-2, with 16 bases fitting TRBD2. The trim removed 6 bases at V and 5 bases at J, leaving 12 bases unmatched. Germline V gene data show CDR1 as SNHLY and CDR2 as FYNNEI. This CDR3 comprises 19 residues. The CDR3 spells CASSWGLAGGFGWTGELFF. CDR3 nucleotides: TGTGCCAGCAGCTGGGGACTAGCGGGAGGGTTTGGGTGGACCGGGGAGCTGTTTTTT.

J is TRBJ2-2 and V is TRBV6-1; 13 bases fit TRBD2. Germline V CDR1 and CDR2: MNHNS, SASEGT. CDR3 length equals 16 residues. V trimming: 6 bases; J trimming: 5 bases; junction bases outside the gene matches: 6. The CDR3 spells CASSGLAGALTGELFF. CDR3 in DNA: TGTGCCAGCAGCGGACTAGCGGGAGCTTTGACCGGGGAGCTGTTTTTT.

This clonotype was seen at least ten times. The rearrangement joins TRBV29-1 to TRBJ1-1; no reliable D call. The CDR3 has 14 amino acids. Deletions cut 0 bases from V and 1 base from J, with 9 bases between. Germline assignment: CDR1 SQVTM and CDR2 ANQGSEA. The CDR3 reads CSVEDPGQNTEAFF. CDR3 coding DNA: TGCAGCGTTGAAGATCCAGGCCAGAACACTGAAGCTTTCTTT.

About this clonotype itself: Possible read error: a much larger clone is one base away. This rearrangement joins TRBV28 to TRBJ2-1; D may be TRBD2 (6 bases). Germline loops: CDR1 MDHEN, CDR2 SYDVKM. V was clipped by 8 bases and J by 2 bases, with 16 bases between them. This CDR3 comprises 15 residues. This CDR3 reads CASGSGGNPYNEQFF. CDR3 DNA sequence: TGTGCCAGCGGTTCTGGGGGGAACCCCTACAATGAGCAGTTCTTC.

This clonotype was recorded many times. CDR3 sequence (DNA): TGTGCCAGCAGCTTAAGTCAGGCGACCTACGAGCAGTACTTC. As protein: CASSLSQATYEQYF. The gene calls are TRBV7-6 and TRBJ2-7, with D hard to call. The CDR3 extends over 14 amino acids. Per the germline V gene, CDR1 is SGHVS and CDR2 is FNYEAQ. V was trimmed by 2 bases and J by 2 bases, leaving 10 bases between them.

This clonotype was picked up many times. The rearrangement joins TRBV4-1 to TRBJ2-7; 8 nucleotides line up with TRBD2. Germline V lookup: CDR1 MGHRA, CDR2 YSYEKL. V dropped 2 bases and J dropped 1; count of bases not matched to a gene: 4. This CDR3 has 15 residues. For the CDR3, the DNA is TGCGCCAGCAGCCAAACTGGCGGGAGGTCCTACGAGCAGTACTTC. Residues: CASSQTGGRSYEQYF.

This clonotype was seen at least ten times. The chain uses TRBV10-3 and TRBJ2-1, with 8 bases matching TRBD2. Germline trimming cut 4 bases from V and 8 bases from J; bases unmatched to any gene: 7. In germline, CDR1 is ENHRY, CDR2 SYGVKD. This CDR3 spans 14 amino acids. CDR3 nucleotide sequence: TGTGCCATCAGTGGACTAGCCGGGGGGGATGAGCAGTTCTTC. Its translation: CAISGLAGGDEQFF.

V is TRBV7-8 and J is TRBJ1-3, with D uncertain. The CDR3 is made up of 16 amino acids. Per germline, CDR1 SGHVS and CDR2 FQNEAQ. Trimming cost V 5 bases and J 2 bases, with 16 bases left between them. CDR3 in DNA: TGTGCCAGCAGCCCCCCATGGGGTGGCCCTGGAAACACCATATATTTT. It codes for CASSPPWGGPGNTIYF.

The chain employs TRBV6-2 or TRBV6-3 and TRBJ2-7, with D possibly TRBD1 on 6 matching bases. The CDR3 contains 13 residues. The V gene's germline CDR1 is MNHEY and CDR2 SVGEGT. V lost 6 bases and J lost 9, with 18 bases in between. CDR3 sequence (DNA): TGTGCCAGCAGCCGAACAGGGATACAAGGGCAGTACTTC. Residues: CASSRTGIQGQYF.

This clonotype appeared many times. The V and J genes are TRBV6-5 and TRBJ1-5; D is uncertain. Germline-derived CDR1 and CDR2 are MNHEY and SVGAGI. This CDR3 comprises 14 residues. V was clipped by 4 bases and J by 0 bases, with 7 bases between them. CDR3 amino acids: CASSSTTSNQPQHF. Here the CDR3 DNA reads TGTGCCAGCAGTTCCACCACTAGCAATCAGCCCCAGCATTTT.

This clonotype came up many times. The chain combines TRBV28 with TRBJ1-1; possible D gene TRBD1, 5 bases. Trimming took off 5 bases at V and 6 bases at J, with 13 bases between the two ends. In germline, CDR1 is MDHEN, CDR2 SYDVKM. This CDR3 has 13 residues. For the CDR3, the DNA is TGTGCCAGCAGTCTCCCGGGGGAGGCTGAAGCTTTCTTT. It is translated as CASSLPGEAEAFF.

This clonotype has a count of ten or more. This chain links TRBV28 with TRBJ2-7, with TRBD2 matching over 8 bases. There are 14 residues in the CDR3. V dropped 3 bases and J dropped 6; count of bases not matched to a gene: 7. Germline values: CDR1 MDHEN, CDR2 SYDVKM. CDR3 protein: CASSFEGLGGEQYF. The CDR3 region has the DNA TGTGCCAGCAGTTTTGAGGGACTAGGAGGCGAGCAGTACTTC.

The CDR3 nucleotides are TGTGCCAGCAGCTTGGCCACCGGGACGCAAGCCTACGAGCAGTACTTC. Translation: CASSLATGTQAYEQYF. The rearrangement links TRBV5-5 to TRBJ2-7; either TRBD1 or TRBD2 may supply D (5 bases each). This CDR3 comprises 16 residues. Trimming cost V 0 bases and J 2 bases, with 15 bases left between them. Germline CDR1 reads SGHKS; CDR2 reads YYEKEE (reference sequence).

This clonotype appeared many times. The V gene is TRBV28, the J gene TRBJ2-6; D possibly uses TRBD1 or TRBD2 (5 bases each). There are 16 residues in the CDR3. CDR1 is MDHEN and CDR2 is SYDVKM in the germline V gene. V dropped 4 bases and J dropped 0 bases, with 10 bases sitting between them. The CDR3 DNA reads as TGTGCCAGCAGTTCCGGGGCGGCCTCTGGGGCCAACGTCCTGACTTTC. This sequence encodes CASSSGAASGANVLTF.

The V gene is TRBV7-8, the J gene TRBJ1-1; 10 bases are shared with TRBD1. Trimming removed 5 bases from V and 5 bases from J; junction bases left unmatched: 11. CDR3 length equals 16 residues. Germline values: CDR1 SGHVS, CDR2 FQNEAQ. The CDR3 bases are TGTGCCAGCAGCCCTATCGGGGGGACAGGGGTTACTGAAGCTTTCTTT. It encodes CASSPIGGTGVTEAFF. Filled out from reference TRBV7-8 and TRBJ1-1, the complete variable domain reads GAGVSQSPRYKVAKRGQDVALRCDPISGHVSLFWYQQALGQGPEFLTYFQNEAQLDKSGLPSDRFFAERPEGSVSTLKIQRTQQEDSAVYLCASSPIGGTGVTEAFFGQGTRLTVV.

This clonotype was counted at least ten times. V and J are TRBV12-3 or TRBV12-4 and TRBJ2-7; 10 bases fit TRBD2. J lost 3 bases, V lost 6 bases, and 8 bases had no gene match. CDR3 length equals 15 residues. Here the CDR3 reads CASSQIAGGYYEQYF. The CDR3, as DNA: TGTGCCAGCAGCCAAATAGCGGGAGGTTACTACGAGCAGTACTTC.

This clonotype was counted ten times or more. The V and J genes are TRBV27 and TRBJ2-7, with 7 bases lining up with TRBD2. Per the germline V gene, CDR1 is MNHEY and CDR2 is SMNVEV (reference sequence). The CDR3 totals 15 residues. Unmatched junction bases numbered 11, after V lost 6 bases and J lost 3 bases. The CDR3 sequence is CASRPLGEGRYEQYF. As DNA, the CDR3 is TGTGCCAGCAGACCCTTAGGGGAGGGACGCTACGAGCAGTACTTC.

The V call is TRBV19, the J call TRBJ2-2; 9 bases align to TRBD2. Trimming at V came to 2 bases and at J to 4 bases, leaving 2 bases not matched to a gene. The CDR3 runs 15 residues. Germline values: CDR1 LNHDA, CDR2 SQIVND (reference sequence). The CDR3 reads CASSISSGTTGELFF. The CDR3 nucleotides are TGTGCCAGTAGTATATCTAGCGGGACCACCGGGGAGCTGTTTTTT.

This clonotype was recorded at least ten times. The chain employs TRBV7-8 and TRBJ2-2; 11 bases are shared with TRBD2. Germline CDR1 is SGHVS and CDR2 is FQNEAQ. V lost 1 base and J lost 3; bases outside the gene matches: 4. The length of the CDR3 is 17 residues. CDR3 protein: CASSLGRLAGYTGELFF. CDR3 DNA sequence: TGTGCCAGCAGCTTAGGACGACTAGCGGGATACACCGGGGAGCTGTTTTTT.

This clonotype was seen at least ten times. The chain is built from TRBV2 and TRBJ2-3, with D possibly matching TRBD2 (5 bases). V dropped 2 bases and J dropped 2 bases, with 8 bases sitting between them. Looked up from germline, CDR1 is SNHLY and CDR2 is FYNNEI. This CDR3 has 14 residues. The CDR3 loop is CASSERGHTDTQYF. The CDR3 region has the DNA TGTGCCAGCAGTGAACGGGGTCACACAGATACGCAGTATTTT.

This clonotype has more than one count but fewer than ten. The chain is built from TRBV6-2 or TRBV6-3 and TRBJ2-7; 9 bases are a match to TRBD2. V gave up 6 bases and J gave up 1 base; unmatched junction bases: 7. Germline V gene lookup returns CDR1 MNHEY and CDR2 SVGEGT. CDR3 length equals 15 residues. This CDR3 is CASRYLAGRSYEQYF. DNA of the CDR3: TGTGCCAGCAGATACCTAGCGGGACGGTCCTACGAGCAGTACTTC.

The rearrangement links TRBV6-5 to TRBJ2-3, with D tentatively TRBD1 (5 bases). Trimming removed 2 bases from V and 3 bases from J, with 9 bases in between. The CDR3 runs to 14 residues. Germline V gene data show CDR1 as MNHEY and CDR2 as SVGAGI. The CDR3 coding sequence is TGTGCCAGCAGTTACCCGGACAAGACAGATACGCAGTATTTT. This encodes CASSYPDKTDTQYF.